The 15 T cell receptor beta chains reported below all come from one sample, sequenced in a study of cytomegalovirus exposure and HLA in healthy donors. 60 Vbeta and 13 Jbeta primers were used in PCR. Produced via immunoSEQ multiplex PCR; TCRdb's table is partial and in-frame only. Found here are roughly 190,000 clones, approximately 79% of them singletons; the top ten hold approximately 1.5%. Sequencing was carried out using PBMCs. The origin of the receptors is a woman under 30 in good health and CMV-seronegative.

This clone occurred a few times. The chain carries TRBV5-1 and TRBJ2-7; 7 bases are a match to TRBD2. J gave up 1 base and V 6 bases, and 7 bases lay outside the gene matches. Germline values: CDR1 SGHRS, CDR2 YFSETQ. This CDR3 is built from 14 residues. CDR3 sequence (DNA): TGCGCCAGCAAGTTTCGGGGGGAATCCTACGAGCAGTACTTC. It codes for CASKFRGESYEQYF.

The CDR3 DNA sequence: TGTGCCAGCAGCGTAGGTGGGACAGGGGGAGAAAAACTGTTTTTT. It yields the protein CASSVGGTGGEKLFF. The V call is TRBV9, the J call TRBJ1-4; 11 bases line up with TRBD1. CDR3 length: 15 residues. The J segment lost 8 bases and the V segment lost 0 bases, leaving 3 bases of the junction unmatched. Germline CDR1 reads SGDLS; CDR2 reads YYNGEE.

The rearrangement links TRBV5-6 to TRBJ1-6, with 8 bases fitting TRBD1. The ends lost 4 bases at V and 0 bases at J; junction bases unmatched: 6. From germline, CDR1 is SGHDT and CDR2 YYEEEE. The CDR3 spans 17 residues. In nucleotides, the CDR3 is TGTGCCAGCAGCCAGGACAGGGTTAGCTCCTATAATTCACCCCTCCACTTT. It translates to CASSQDRVSSYNSPLHF.

The chain links TRBV7-9 to TRBJ1-1; tentative D call: TRBD1 (5 bases). V was cut by 1 base and J by 0 bases, with 9 bases left in between. CDR1 is SEHNR and CDR2 is FQNEAQ in the germline V gene (reference sequence). CDR3 length: 15 residues. The CDR3 region has the DNA TGTGCCAGCAGCTTAGGACAGATGATGAACACTGAAGCTTTCTTT. It specifies CASSLGQMMNTEAFF.

This clone was detected a few times. The chain uses TRBV5-1 and TRBJ1-1; D gene ambiguous. Germline values: CDR1 SGHRS, CDR2 YFSETQ. The CDR3 extends over 16 amino acids. V dropped 3 bases and J dropped 3 bases, with 18 bases sitting between them. The CDR3 reads CASSSIRGAGDTEAFF. The CDR3 region has the DNA TGCGCCAGCAGCTCAATCCGAGGAGCGGGCGACACTGAAGCTTTCTTT.

This chain connects TRBV6-1 to TRBJ1-5; the D is unclear. The CDR3 is 15 residues long. Trimming took off 2 bases at V and 5 bases at J, with 13 bases between the two ends. The germline CDR1 and CDR2 sequences are MNHNS and SASEGT. CDR3 sequence: CASSEWPDGDQPQHF. CDR3 sequence (DNA): TGTGCCAGCAGTGAATGGCCAGATGGAGATCAGCCCCAGCATTTT.

This rearrangement joins TRBV11-3 to TRBJ2-2, with D perhaps matching TRBD2 (5 bases). The V and J ends lost 0 bases and 3 bases respectively, with 14 bases between them. Germline loops: CDR1 SGHNT, CDR2 YENEEA. The CDR3 consists of 17 residues. For the CDR3, the DNA is TGTGCCAGCAGCTTAGATCGGGGTCCCGTGTACACCGGGGAGCTGTTTTTT. Translating gives CASSLDRGPVYTGELFF.

The chain uses TRBV10-3 and TRBJ1-1; 9 bases match TRBD1. V lost 7 bases, J lost 3 bases, and 6 bases stayed unmatched. This CDR3 spans 14 amino acids. Germline CDR1 reads ENHRY; CDR2 reads SYGVKD. This CDR3 reads CAITGTGRDTEAFF. CDR3 coding DNA: TGTGCCATCACCGGGACAGGGCGGGACACTGAAGCTTTCTTT.

This clone came up once. The genes are TRBV6-1 and TRBJ1-3, with TRBD1 as a possible D gene (6 bases). The CDR3 runs 16 residues. Germline V gene lookup returns CDR1 MNHNS and CDR2 SASEGT. V was trimmed by 4 bases and J by 4 bases, leaving 17 bases between them. CDR3 sequence: CASSGAVGGLGNTIYF. The CDR3 DNA follows: TGTGCCAGCAGTGGAGCCGTCGGGGGGCTAGGAAACACCATATATTTT.

The chain is built from TRBV29-1 and TRBJ1-1, with 8 bases identical to TRBD1. This CDR3 is built from 13 residues. Germline V gene lookup returns CDR1 SQVTM and CDR2 ANQGSEA. Losses at the gene ends were 7 bases for V and 0 bases for J; bases not matched to a gene: 4. The CDR3 region is CSAGTGLNTEAFF. The CDR3, as DNA: TGCAGCGCCGGGACAGGCTTGAACACTGAAGCTTTCTTT.

V usage is TRBV30 and J usage is TRBJ1-1; D possibly corresponds to TRBD1 (5 bases). Germline CDR1 is GTSNPN and CDR2 is SVGIG (reference sequence). V dropped 3 bases and J dropped 0 bases, with 8 bases sitting between them. This CDR3 region has 13 residues. CDR3 amino acids: CAWRSGMNTEAFF. In DNA, the CDR3 is TGTGCCTGGAGGTCAGGGATGAACACTGAAGCTTTCTTT.

The V call is TRBV7-9, the J call TRBJ2-7, with 11 bases matching TRBD2. CDR3 size: 13 residues. Germline CDR1 SEHNR, CDR2 FQNEAQ (reference sequence). V trimming: 6 bases; J trimming: 6 bases; junction bases outside the gene matches: 4. The CDR3 here is CASSLAGGPEQYF. The CDR3 coding sequence is TGTGCCAGCAGTCTAGCGGGGGGACCCGAGCAGTACTTC.

V is TRBV10-3 and J is TRBJ2-5; possibly TRBD1 for D (6 bases). This CDR3 has 13 amino acids. Trimming left V 6 bases short and J 2 bases short, with 10 bases between. The germline V gene has CDR1 ENHRY and CDR2 SYGVKD. Written as DNA, the CDR3 is TGTGCCATCAGCCGGGACAATCAAGAGACCCAGTACTTC. This gives the protein CAISRDNQETQYF.

V gene TRBV29-1 combines with J gene TRBJ2-7, with 11 bases fitting TRBD2. The CDR3 contains 13 residues. Germline-derived CDR1 and CDR2 are SQVTM and ANQGSEA. This CDR3 reads CIRKGTSGYEQYF. The CDR3 nucleotides read TGCATCCGGAAGGGGACTAGCGGATACGAGCAGTACTTC.

The table lists this clone with a count of one. The V call is TRBV5-4, the J call TRBJ1-2; a weak D match, TRBD1 (6 bases). Germline-derived CDR1 and CDR2 are SGHNT and YYREEE (reference sequence). V was pared by 4 bases and J by 6 bases, with 19 bases between. The length of the CDR3 is 15 residues. CDR3 coding DNA: TGTGCCAGCAGCGGAATGACAGGACGCTTTGATGGCTACACCTTC. Amino acid sequence: CASSGMTGRFDGYTF. The full variable domain, in which reference TRBV5-4 and TRBJ1-2 provide the parts outside the CDR3, is ETGVTQSPTHLIKTRGQQVTLRCSSQSGHNTVSWYQQALGQGPQFIFQYYREEENGRGNFPPRFSGLQFPNYSSELNVNALELDDSALYLCASSGMTGRFDGYTFGSGTRLTVV.